This T cell receptor beta chain was documented in a study of T cell responses to AZD1222 COVID-19 vaccine. Study details: Analysis merged second doses at about 4 or about 12 weeks.

CDR3 size: 13 residues. Trimming removed 4 bases from V and 8 bases from J, with 14 bases in between. The method was immunoSEQ multiplex PCR; TCRdb's version includes in-frame clones alone and lacks a portion of them. The table records around 150,000 clones, roughly 90% of them present only once. Study-wide results and limits: Without day 14 samples, only post-peak T cell repertoires were studied.

About this clone itself: The target antigen is unknown.

This rearrangement joins TRBV12-3 or TRBV12-4 to TRBJ1-1; the D gene is possibly TRBD1 (6 bases). The specimen was peripheral blood, collected on day 0 of AZD1222 vaccination. This clonotype was obtained from an adult in good health. Here the CDR3 reads CASSSPGTTEAFF. The CDR3 coding sequence is TGTGCCAGCAGTTCCCCCGGGACAACGGAAGCTTTCTTT.